This entry concerns a single T cell receptor beta chain. The sample is drawn from a study of regulatory T cells in long-lasting Graves disease. The CDR3 covers 18 residues. Trimming removed 4 bases from V and 0 bases from J; junction bases left unmatched: 10. The time point: persistent/refractory GD, antithyroid drugs over 5 years with positive TRAb. The authors made the TCR library using RNA they extracted from PBMCs. Investigators prepared the TCR beta libraries by applying iRepertoire HTBI primers and Arm-PCR of CDR3 regions. MiXCR, applied by TCRdb to the multiplex PCR reads, yields one record per CDR3 protein. Here the sample spans a few hundred thousand distinct CDR3 sequences, 20% to 30% being singletons.

The clonotype originates from a female donor with Graves disease. The material was peripheral blood mononuclear cells (PBMCs), obtained when the disease was refractory, from a patient treated with antithyroid drugs. The chain recombines TRBV12-3 or TRBV12-4 with TRBJ2-2; 8 bases fit TRBD2. In nucleotides, the CDR3 is TGTGCCAGCAGTTACAAAAGTTCTAGCGGGCCGAACACCGGGGAGCTGTTTTTT. It is translated as CASSYKSSSGPNTGELFF.